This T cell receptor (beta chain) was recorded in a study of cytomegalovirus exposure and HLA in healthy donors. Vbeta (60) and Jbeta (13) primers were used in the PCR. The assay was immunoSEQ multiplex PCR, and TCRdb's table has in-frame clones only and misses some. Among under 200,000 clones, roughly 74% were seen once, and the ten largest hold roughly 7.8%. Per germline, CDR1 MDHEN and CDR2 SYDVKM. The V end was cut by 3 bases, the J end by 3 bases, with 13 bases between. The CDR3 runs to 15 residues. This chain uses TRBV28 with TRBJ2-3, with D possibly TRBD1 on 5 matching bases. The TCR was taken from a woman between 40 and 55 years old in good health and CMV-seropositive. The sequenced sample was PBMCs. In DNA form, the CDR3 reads TGTGCCAGCAGTTTGCCAGGGCAGATTACAGATACGCAGTATTTT. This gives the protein CASSLPGQITDTQYF.